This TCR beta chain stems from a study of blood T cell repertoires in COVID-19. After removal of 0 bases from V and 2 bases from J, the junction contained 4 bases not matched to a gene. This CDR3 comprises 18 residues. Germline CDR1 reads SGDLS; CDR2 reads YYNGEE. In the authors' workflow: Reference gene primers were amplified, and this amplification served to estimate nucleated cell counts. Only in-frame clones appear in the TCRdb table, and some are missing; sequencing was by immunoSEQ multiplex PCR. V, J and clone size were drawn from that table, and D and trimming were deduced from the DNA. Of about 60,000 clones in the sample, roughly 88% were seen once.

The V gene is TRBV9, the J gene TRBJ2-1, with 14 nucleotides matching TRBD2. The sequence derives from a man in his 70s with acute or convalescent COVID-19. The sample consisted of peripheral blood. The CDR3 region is CASSVARGLAGAYNEQFF. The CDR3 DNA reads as TGTGCCAGCAGCGTAGCCCGGGGACTAGCGGGGGCCTACAATGAGCAGTTCTTC.